What follows are 16 T cell receptor beta chains derived from one specimen sequenced in a study of T-cell reconstitution after alpha-beta-depleted transplantation in children. Unique molecular identifiers were used in preparing the TCRbeta library. TCRdb re-called the PCR reads with MiXCR, one entry per CDR3 protein. The table lists more than 150,000 distinct CDR3 sequences, about 14% of them singletons. The source material was PBMCs from the stem cell graft donor, sampled from the stem cell graft. These receptors originate from a human donor who donated a stem cell graft to a child with acute lymphoblastic leukemia.

The sample holds many counts of this clonotype. This chain joins TRBV20-1 and TRBJ2-1, with 10 bases matching TRBD2. The germline V gene encodes CDR1 DFQATT and CDR2 SNEGSKA (reference sequence). The CDR3 length is 15 residues. The J segment lost 6 bases and the V segment lost 3 bases, leaving 8 bases of the junction unmatched. In DNA, the CDR3 is TGCAGTGCTAGGGGTGGGACTAGCGCCCTCAATGAGCAGTTCTTC. This encodes CSARGGTSALNEQFF.

This clonotype was seen many times. The chain combines TRBV5-1 with TRBJ2-7, with 7 bases lining up with TRBD2. CDR3 length: 14 amino acids. Germline V gives CDR1 SGHRS, CDR2 YFSETQ. Losses at the gene ends were 0 bases for V and 5 bases for J; bases not matched to a gene: 5. CDR3 bases: TGCGCCAGCAGCTTGGAGAAGGCGGGAGACGAGCAGTACTTC. As protein: CASSLEKAGDEQYF.

This clonotype has only a few counts. This sequence joins TRBV5-1 and TRBJ2-7; possible D gene TRBD2, 5 bases. The CDR3 runs 12 residues. Germline V gene lookup returns CDR1 SGHRS and CDR2 YFSETQ. Trimming took 4 bases from V and 0 from J, leaving 5 bases between them. CDR3 coding DNA: TGCGCCAGCAGCGAGGGCTCCTACGAGCAGTACTTC. This codes for CASSEGSYEQYF.

This clonotype came up many times. The chain recombines TRBV10-3 with TRBJ1-1; D remains ambiguous. The length of the CDR3 is 13 residues. CDR1 and CDR2 (germline): ENHRY, SYGVKD. The V and J ends lost 0 bases and 0 bases respectively, with 2 bases between them. The CDR3 DNA reads as TGTGCCATCAGTGAGTCTCTGAACACTGAAGCTTTCTTT. It is translated as CAISESLNTEAFF.

This clonotype came up many times. The chain has TRBV19 and TRBJ1-4; 7 bases are a match to TRBD1. The germline gives CDR1 LNHDA, CDR2 SQIVND (reference sequence). The CDR3 contains 16 residues. V trimming: 5 bases; J trimming: 7 bases; junction bases outside the gene matches: 13. The CDR3 DNA follows: TGTGCCAGTAGTCCAAGGACAGGTCAAGTTGTTGAAAAACTGTTTTTT. Its protein product is CASSPRTGQVVEKLFF.

The V call is TRBV5-4, the J call TRBJ2-5; no clear D gene. There are 14 residues in the CDR3. Germline CDR1 and CDR2: SGHNT and YYREEE (reference sequence). Trimming removed 4 bases from V and 1 base from J, with 11 bases in between. The DNA for the CDR3 is TGTGCCAGCAGCCGTCCGGGCCCCCAAGAGACCCAGTACTTC. Residues: CASSRPGPQETQYF.

This clonotype was counted ten times or more. This chain connects TRBV5-1 to TRBJ2-5; possible D gene TRBD2, 6 bases. With 4 bases removed from V and 8 bases from J, the gap between germline ends came to 18 bases. The germline gives CDR1 SGHRS, CDR2 YFSETQ. The CDR3 has 14 residues. Here the CDR3 DNA reads TGCGCCAGCAGCCCCGACTCCGTCGGGGGAACCCAGTACTTC. This sequence encodes CASSPDSVGGTQYF.

This clonotype showed up many times. The chain joins TRBV28 to TRBJ2-5; D possibly uses TRBD1 or TRBD2 (5 bases each). Trimming cost V 4 bases and J 5 bases, with 20 bases left between them. The CDR3 spans 16 residues. Germline assignment: CDR1 MDHEN and CDR2 SYDVKM. In DNA form, the CDR3 reads TGTGCCAGCAGTTGGGGGAGCGGAAACACGGGGGAGACCCAGTACTTC. This translates into CASSWGSGNTGETQYF.

This clonotype was detected many times. The chain recombines TRBV5-1 with TRBJ2-3; 11 nucleotides align to TRBD2. V shed 7 bases, J shed 5 bases, and the junction held 9 bases outside the gene matches. Germline V lookup: CDR1 SGHRS, CDR2 YFSETQ. The CDR3 spans 15 residues. The CDR3 protein is CASGPSGRNIDTQYF. The CDR3 DNA sequence: TGCGCCAGCGGCCCTAGCGGGAGGAATATAGATACGCAGTATTTT.

The chain joins TRBV10-3 to TRBJ2-7, with 10 nucleotides matching TRBD2. V lost 10 bases, J lost 6 bases, and 12 bases stayed unmatched. CDR1 ENHRY and CDR2 SYGVKD come from the germline V gene. The CDR3 has 14 amino acids. The CDR3 loop reads CASKREGPLAEQYF. The CDR3 DNA reads as TGTGCCAGTAAGCGGGAGGGACCTTTGGCCGAGCAGTACTTC.

This clonotype was detected only a few times. This chain connects TRBV12-3 or TRBV12-4 to TRBJ2-7, with D perhaps matching TRBD1 (6 bases). CDR3 length: 14 residues. V was cut by 5 bases and J by 5 bases, with 16 bases left in between. The CDR3 loop is CASSGGYPADEQYF. The CDR3 DNA sequence: TGTGCCAGCAGTGGGGGCTACCCCGCGGACGAGCAGTACTTC.

This clonotype was picked up many times. V gene TRBV7-9 combines with J gene TRBJ2-2; 8 positions agree with TRBD2. Germline CDR1 SEHNR, CDR2 FQNEAQ (reference sequence). CDR3 size: 16 residues. J was trimmed by 0 bases and V by 4 bases; bases with no gene match: 4. The CDR3 DNA reads as TGTGCCAGCAGCTCGACTAGCGTAGCGAACACCGGGGAGCTGTTTTTT. Translating gives CASSSTSVANTGELFF.

This chain links TRBV5-4 with TRBJ1-6; D is perhaps TRBD1 (6 bases). Germline CDR1 reads SGHNT; CDR2 reads YYREEE (reference sequence). V was shortened by 3 bases and J by 5 bases, with 9 bases between the two germline ends. The CDR3 runs 14 residues. CDR3 in DNA: TGTGCCAGCAGCTCAAGGACAGATAATTCACCCCTCCACTTT. Its translation: CASSSRTDNSPLHF.

About this clonotype itself: A much larger clone differs by one base, so this may be a read error. The chain combines TRBV20-1 with TRBJ2-3; D ambiguous. The V end was cut by 2 bases, the J end by 0 bases, with 9 bases between. The germline CDR1 and CDR2 sequences are DFQATT and SNEGSKA (reference sequence). There are 14 residues in the CDR3. The CDR3 nucleotides read TGCAGTGCTAGACTGGAGATTAGCACAGATACGCAGTATTTT. Translating it yields CSARLEISTDTQYF.

In its sample, this clonotype was seen a few times. The chain combines TRBV12-3 or TRBV12-4 with TRBJ1-5, with 7 bases that match TRBD1. This CDR3 comprises 14 residues. V lost 3 bases, J lost 4 bases, and 3 bases stayed unmatched. This CDR3 reads CASSFGTENQPQHF. CDR3 in DNA: TGTGCCAGCAGTTTTGGGACAGAGAATCAGCCCCAGCATTTT.

This clonotype was counted between two and nine times. The gene calls are TRBV19 and TRBJ1-1, with 10 bases that match TRBD1. CDR1 is LNHDA, CDR2 SQIVND, per germline (reference sequence). The CDR3 totals 18 residues. V shed 6 bases and J 3 bases; nucleotides not matched to a gene: 16. The CDR3 bases are TGTGCCAGTAGCCCTCATACCGGGACAGGGGATCCTTACACTGAAGCTTTCTTT. This gives the protein CASSPHTGTGDPYTEAFF.